This T cell receptor beta chain was recovered during a study of cytomegalovirus exposure and HLA in healthy donors. Notes on the study in general: Presence/absence analyses took donor sequencing depth as roughly uniform.

The primer mix had 60 Vbeta and 13 Jbeta primers. The protocol was immunoSEQ multiplex PCR, while the TCRdb copy is restricted to in-frame clones and leaves out a portion. The data contain some 170,000 clones, about 9% of them seen just once; the ten biggest clones take up approximately 1.3%. CDR1 and CDR2 (germline): SQVTM, ANQGSEA. J gave up 5 bases and V 7 bases, and 3 bases lay outside the gene matches. CDR3 length: 11 amino acids. The table lists this clone with a few counts. Its target is not known. The rearrangement links TRBV29-1 to TRBJ2-3; 7 bases are a match to TRBD2. The material sequenced was PBMCs. This sequence was found in a young woman in good health and CMV-seropositive. CDR3 nucleotides: TGCAGCGATGTAGCGGGAGATACGCAGTATTTT. This gives the protein CSDVAGDTQYF.